A single sample gave rise to the 30 T cell receptor beta chains below, sequenced in a study of graft-versus-host responses after intestinal transplantation. The table came from immunoSEQ multiplex PCR; TCRdb's copy has only in-frame clones and leaves some out. The sample lists about 15,000 clones; around 96% were seen once. Sequenced material: PBMCs, taken 9 days after transplant. The receptors come from a human patient who received an intestinal transplant, so some T cells may come from the graft donor.

This clone was observed a single time. This chain links TRBV5-4 with TRBJ2-7, with D maybe TRBD1 (5 bases). Trimming shortened V by 1 base and J by 5 bases, and 13 bases separated the two germline ends. The CDR3 runs 14 residues. Germline-derived CDR1 and CDR2 are SGHNT and YYREEE (reference sequence). The CDR3 DNA is TGTGCCAGCAGCTTGATCTCAGGGTATGACGAGCAGTACTTC. This sequence encodes CASSLISGYDEQYF.

The chain joins TRBV27 to TRBJ2-5; unclear D gene. Per germline, CDR1 MNHEY and CDR2 SMNVEV (reference sequence). CDR3 length: 13 amino acids. The ends were cut back, 0 bases at V and 4 bases at J, with 6 bases in the middle. CDR3 sequence reads: CASSLSWRETQYF. CDR3 sequence (DNA): TGTGCCAGCAGTTTATCGTGGCGAGAGACCCAGTACTTC.

The chain has TRBV25-1 and TRBJ2-7, with 8 nucleotides matching TRBD2. The CDR3 has 14 amino acids. Germline V gene lookup returns CDR1 MGHDK and CDR2 SYGVNS. V was pared by 7 bases and J by 2 bases, with 7 bases of the junction left unmatched. For the CDR3, the DNA is TGTGCCAGCAATATCGGGGGGGCCACCTACGAGCAGTACTTC. Encoded protein: CASNIGGATYEQYF.

V usage is TRBV5-4 and J usage is TRBJ2-3; D gene ambiguous. The CDR3 totals 13 residues. Trimming pared 4 bases from V and 5 bases from J, leaving 11 bases between. The germline V gene encodes CDR1 SGHNT and CDR2 YYREEE (reference sequence). The CDR3 DNA reads TGTGCCAGCAGCCCCCCCGACCAAGATACGCAGTATTTT. Encoded protein: CASSPPDQDTQYF.

This chain joins TRBV7-9 and TRBJ2-7, with 9 bases that match TRBD1. The CDR3 is 14 residues long. With 5 bases clipped from V and 1 base from J, the junction kept 3 bases outside the gene matches. Germline V gene lookup returns CDR1 SEHNR and CDR2 FQNEAQ (reference sequence). The DNA for the CDR3 is TGTGCCAGCAGCCGGACAGGGGAATCCTACGAGCAGTACTTC. Amino acid sequence: CASSRTGESYEQYF. Supplemented by reference TRBV7-9 and TRBJ2-7, the full variable domain reads DTGVSQNPRHKITKRGQNVTFRCDPISEHNRLYWYRQTLGQGPEFLTYFQNEAQLEKSRLLSDRFSAERPKGSFSTLEIQRTEQGDSAMYLCASSRTGESYEQYFGPGTRLTVT.

This clone was observed a single time. The gene calls are TRBV4-1 and TRBJ1-3; D not certain. This CDR3 is built from 15 residues. V was clipped by 0 bases and J by 0 bases, with 6 bases between them. CDR1 MGHRA and CDR2 YSYEKL come from the germline V gene. The CDR3 loop is CASSQDRVSGNTIYF. The CDR3 bases are TGCGCCAGCAGCCAAGACCGAGTCTCTGGAAACACCATATATTTT.

Details on this clone: A junction end diverges from the germline sequence, so it may reflect a read error. The V gene is TRBV7-6, the J gene TRBJ2-5, with unresolved D. The J call may be mistaken, given a closer DNA end match to TRBJ2-7. Germline CDR1 SGHVS, CDR2 FNYEAQ. The CDR3 covers 15 residues. CDR3 nucleotides: TGTGCTAGCAGCTTAGGAGTCTGGCGGTCGGACGAGCAGTACTTC. Translating it yields CASSLGVWRSDEQYF.

The chain couples TRBV19 to TRBJ1-1; D might be TRBD1 (5 bases). This CDR3 is built from 14 residues. Germline CDR1 LNHDA, CDR2 SQIVND (reference sequence). V gave up 5 bases and J gave up 3 bases, with 13 bases separating them. The DNA of the CDR3 is TGTGCCAGTAGTCTGGGGGGTTGGGACACTGAAGCTTTCTTT. Its protein is CASSLGGWDTEAFF.

The chain is built from TRBV28 and TRBJ1-2, with D possibly matching TRBD1 (5 bases). CDR1 is MDHEN, CDR2 SYDVKM, per germline. V gave up 2 bases and J gave up 8 bases, with 24 bases separating them. The CDR3 has 17 amino acids. The CDR3 DNA reads as TGTGCCAGCAGTTTAGTTGGGACTTTCCCTGATCCGTCGGGCTACACCTTC. Translation gives CASSLVGTFPDPSGYTF.

The CDR3 here is CASSQAGAGNTIYF. In DNA form, the CDR3 reads TGTGCCAGCAGCCAAGCGGGGGCTGGAAACACCATATATTTT. This chain joins TRBV7-9 and TRBJ1-3, with a tentative D call TRBD1 (5 bases). This CDR3 comprises 14 residues. Deletions cut 5 bases from V and 2 bases from J, with 10 bases between. Germline V gene data show CDR1 as SEHNR and CDR2 as FQNEAQ (reference sequence).

This chain joins TRBV15 and TRBJ1-1; no clear D. Germline V gene sequence: CDR1 LNHNV, CDR2 YYDKDF (reference sequence). This CDR3 is 17 amino acids long. V was shortened by 0 bases and J by 6 bases, with 20 bases between the two germline ends. CDR3 protein: CATSRDRLVEGFAEAFF. CDR3 bases: TGTGCCACCAGCAGAGATCGCTTGGTCGAGGGCTTTGCTGAAGCTTTCTTT.

The chain couples TRBV6-5 to TRBJ1-2; D not resolved. V lost 6 bases, J lost 0 bases, and 11 bases lay in between. This CDR3 is 14 amino acids long. Per the germline V gene, CDR1 is MNHEY and CDR2 is SVGAGI. The CDR3 DNA follows: TGTGCCAGCAGCCCGGACGGATCTAACTATGGCTACACCTTC. This sequence encodes CASSPDGSNYGYTF.

The chain carries TRBV29-1 and TRBJ2-7; no firm D call. Germline CDR1 SQVTM, CDR2 ANQGSEA. Trimming pared 1 base from V and 4 bases from J, leaving 14 bases between. The CDR3 runs 14 residues. The DNA for the CDR3 is TGCAGCGTTGAAGGCCCCGAAGGACCTTACGAGCAGTACTTC. This encodes CSVEGPEGPYEQYF.

The CDR3 nucleotides read TGTGCCAGTAGTATAATCGGGCTCGGGGTCACTGAAGCTTTCTTT. Translating gives CASSIIGLGVTEAFF. The chain recombines TRBV19 with TRBJ1-1, with D unresolved. V was clipped by 2 bases and J by 4 bases, with 14 bases between them. This CDR3 spans 15 amino acids. The germline CDR1 and CDR2 sequences are LNHDA and SQIVND (reference sequence). The full variable domain, its missing parts supplied by reference TRBV19 and TRBJ1-1, is DGGITQSPKYLFRKEGQNVTLSCEQNLNHDAMYWYRQDPGQGLRLIYYSQIVNDFQKGDIAEGYSVSREKKESFPLTVTSAQKNPTAFYLCASSIIGLGVTEAFFGQGTRLTVV.

This chain uses TRBV27 with TRBJ2-6, with no clear D. Germline V gene lookup returns CDR1 MNHEY and CDR2 SMNVEV (reference sequence). The CDR3 has 15 amino acids. V was pared by 5 bases and J by 1 base, with 9 bases between. Here the CDR3 reads CASSPPFSGANVLTF. DNA of the CDR3: TGTGCCAGCAGTCCACCCTTTTCTGGGGCCAACGTCCTGACTTTC.

V and J are TRBV7-9 and TRBJ2-7, with D perhaps matching TRBD1 (5 bases). Germline loops: CDR1 SEHNR, CDR2 FQNEAQ (reference sequence). This CDR3 contains 12 residues. V lost 2 bases and J lost 5, with 7 bases in between. The CDR3 reads CASSLQGHEQYF. The CDR3 nucleotides are TGTGCCAGCAGCTTACAGGGTCACGAGCAGTACTTC.

The chain is built from TRBV5-1 and TRBJ1-2; 9 bases match TRBD1. This CDR3 has 17 residues. The ends lost 0 bases at V and 6 bases at J; junction bases unmatched: 12. Germline values: CDR1 SGHRS, CDR2 YFSETQ. The CDR3 coding sequence is TGCGCCAGCAGCTTGGGGCTCCGGGACAGGGAAGGTCATGGCTACACCTTC. It translates to CASSLGLRDREGHGYTF.

The rearrangement joins TRBV5-1 to TRBJ2-1; 9 bases agree with TRBD2. The CDR3 has 13 residues. Trimming at V came to 3 bases and at J to 7 bases, leaving 2 bases not matched to a gene. In germline, CDR1 is SGHRS, CDR2 YFSETQ. CDR3 loop: CASSSREGNEQFF. The DNA of the CDR3 is TGCGCCAGCAGCTCGCGGGAGGGAAATGAGCAGTTCTTC.

The chain recombines TRBV27 with TRBJ2-1; 11 positions match TRBD1. The V segment lost 5 bases and the J segment 10 bases; nucleotides outside the gene matches: 13. The CDR3 runs 16 residues. Germline loops: CDR1 MNHEY, CDR2 SMNVEV (reference sequence). The CDR3 region is CASSQVRDRGYWEQFF. DNA of the CDR3: TGTGCCAGCAGTCAAGTCCGGGACAGGGGGTATTGGGAGCAGTTCTTC.

This clone was detected once. This rearrangement joins TRBV11-3 to TRBJ2-3; 14 bases are a match to TRBD2. The V and J ends lost 5 bases and 6 bases, in that order; junction bases with no gene match: 7. Germline assignment: CDR1 SGHNT and CDR2 YENEEA. CDR3 length equals 16 residues. CDR3 DNA: TGTGCCAGCAGCCTAGGGGGACTAGCGGGAGTGGATACGCAGTATTTT. Its translation is CASSLGGLAGVDTQYF.

This chain links TRBV5-6 with TRBJ1-2; D might be TRBD1 (5 bases). The ends were cut back, 4 bases at V and 1 base at J, with 11 bases in the middle. There are 14 residues in the CDR3. Germline values: CDR1 SGHDT, CDR2 YYEEEE. The CDR3 sequence: CASSPGGGNYGYTF. The CDR3 DNA reads TGTGCCAGCAGCCCGGGGGGGGGTAACTATGGCTACACCTTC.

This chain connects TRBV6-5 to TRBJ2-5, with D maybe TRBD1 (6 bases). Germline CDR1 MNHEY, CDR2 SVGAGI. The CDR3 loop spans 15 amino acids. V was trimmed by 2 bases and J by 1 base, leaving 11 bases between them. The CDR3 nucleotides are TGTGCCAGCAGTTACGGTCAGGGGCGCCAAGAGACCCAGTACTTC. The encoded protein is CASSYGQGRQETQYF.

V gene TRBV27 combines with J gene TRBJ2-7, with D unresolved. Germline V gives CDR1 MNHEY, CDR2 SMNVEV (reference sequence). V was cut by 2 bases and J by 0 bases, with 5 bases left in between. The CDR3 is made up of 13 amino acids. Here the CDR3 reads CASSLGHSYEQYF. The CDR3 coding sequence is TGTGCCAGCAGTTTAGGGCACTCCTACGAGCAGTACTTC.

The V gene is TRBV19, the J gene TRBJ2-2, with 10 bases aligning to TRBD2. CDR1 and CDR2 from the germline V gene are LNHDA and SQIVND (reference sequence). The CDR3 has 19 residues. Unmatched junction bases numbered 12, after V lost 3 bases and J lost 2 bases. The CDR3 nucleotides are TGTGCCAGTAGTATTCCCACTAGCGGGGAGACCATTAACACCGGGGAGCTGTTTTTT. This codes for CASSIPTSGETINTGELFF. The full variable domain, its missing parts supplied by reference TRBV19 and TRBJ2-2, is DGGITQSPKYLFRKEGQNVTLSCEQNLNHDAMYWYRQDPGQGLRLIYYSQIVNDFQKGDIAEGYSVSREKKESFPLTVTSAQKNPTAFYLCASSIPTSGETINTGELFFGEGSRLTVL.

The rearrangement uses TRBV25-1 and TRBJ1-1; D not resolved. The V end lost 4 bases, the J end lost 5 bases, and 5 bases lay between the germline ends. This CDR3 region has 11 residues. Germline loops: CDR1 MGHDK, CDR2 SYGVNS. The CDR3 region has the DNA TGTGCCAGCAGTGGAGGGACTGAAGCTTTCTTT. Its translation is CASSGGTEAFF.

This clone was counted a single time. The rearrangement joins TRBV30 to TRBJ2-1, with 8 bases fitting TRBD2. The CDR3 runs 12 residues. The germline gives CDR1 GTSNPN, CDR2 SVGIG (reference sequence). J was trimmed by 12 bases and V by 5 bases; bases with no gene match: 9. CDR3 amino acids: CAWQGGRSLQFF. The CDR3 DNA follows: TGTGCCTGGCAGGGCGGGAGGTCTTTGCAGTTCTTC.

The rearrangement links TRBV30 to TRBJ2-3; tentatively, D is TRBD2 (5 bases). The germline V and J ends were trimmed by 3 bases and 6 bases, with 19 bases remaining between them. From germline, CDR1 is GTSNPN and CDR2 SVGIG (reference sequence). The CDR3 totals 15 residues. Here the CDR3 reads CAWSPLFGVGDTQYF. CDR3 coding DNA: TGTGCCTGGAGCCCCCTTTTCGGGGTGGGGGATACGCAGTATTTT.

The chain has TRBV27 and TRBJ2-3, with D perhaps matching TRBD2 (7 bases). The CDR3 runs to 18 residues. V was trimmed by 3 bases and J by 2 bases, leaving 21 bases between them. Germline V gene sequence: CDR1 MNHEY, CDR2 SMNVEV (reference sequence). For the CDR3, the DNA is TGTGCCAGCAGTTTGGGGGCGGGAGTTGATGGGAACACAGATACGCAGTATTTT. Amino acids: CASSLGAGVDGNTDTQYF.

The rearrangement links TRBV16 to TRBJ1-2, with D unresolved. V gave up 0 bases and J gave up 2 bases, with 10 bases separating them. The CDR3 contains 15 residues. Germline CDR1 reads KGHSY; CDR2 reads FQNENV. The CDR3 protein is CASSQSGGRNYGYTF. The CDR3 coding sequence is TGTGCCAGCAGCCAATCCGGAGGGAGGAACTATGGCTACACCTTC.

This chain uses TRBV4-1 with TRBJ1-1; D possibly corresponds to TRBD1 (5 bases). Between the trimmed V and J ends, which lost 1 base and 0 bases, there was a span of 12 bases. The CDR3 consists of 16 residues. Germline values: CDR1 MGHRA, CDR2 YSYEKL. The CDR3 DNA follows: TGCGCCAGCAGCCAAGGCCGGGACCTCTTGAACACTGAAGCTTTCTTT. It translates to CASSQGRDLLNTEAFF.